The sequence of this T cell receptor beta chain was determined in a study of blood T cell repertoires in COVID-19 (dated by TCRdb to between 2020 and 2021). For context, the study as a whole: The collaborator samples originated in the United States, Italy and Spain and spanned the acute and convalescent phases of COVID-19. The material from the prospective study consisted of cDNA or gDNA derived from T cells, B-cell-depleted T cells, or PBMCs. A freely available public database, intended as a resource for researchers studying the immune response to SARS-CoV-2, is where the repertoires were released. Subjects who had been exposed to COVID-19, were actively infected with it, or had recovered from it provided the deeply sampled blood TCRbeta repertoires that made up the dataset. A de-identified subject ID, COVID-19 status, age in years and sex were almost always included in the sample metadata. Samples were obtained from the ongoing ImmuneRACE study (first 160 participants) and from over 1,000 subjects provided by 6 global collaborators. Where available, HLA class I and class II types were taken from metadata supplied by the sample provider and were not determined by assay-based typing.

A word on this clone: Its antigen is unknown. Per-base quality was not reported, and no clone a single base away is much larger than it.

TCRbeta CDR3 regions were amplified from genomic DNA using the immunoSEQ Assay, a bias-controlled multiplex PCR. In the source study's methods: Nucleated cell counts per sample were estimated from amplification of reference gene primers within the assay. Sequence reads were collapsed and filtered to measure the absolute abundance of every unique TCRbeta CDR3 rearrangement. Productive Simpson clonality was computed per sample as the square root of Simpson's diversity index over productive rearrangements. Here the immuneACCESS table is served through TCRdb, limited to in-frame sequences with V and J called. Missing clones are a known gap in these copies; in checked studies unresolved V genes cover under half, and the rest lacks a known reason. Clone size and V and J calls were adopted from that table, with D and trimming inferred from the DNA. In this sample the table shows some 50,000 clones, approximately 87% of which occur a single time. Together, the top ten hold under 2.5% of the sample.

One collaborating source in Seattle enrolled patients during active infection and followed them longitudinally through the course of disease. The collaborating institutions used their own protocols to collect whole blood in K2EDTA tubes. For TCRbeta analysis, collaborators shipped samples in one of three forms: frozen whole blood, isolated PBMCs, or DNA extracted from either of those sample types. The CDR3 starts with the cysteine, ends with the phenylalanine, and has 14 residues. Only CDR3 DNA is held: 42 bases, read in frame from base 1. From the germline V gene, CDR1 is MDHEN and CDR2 is SYDVKM. V ends up 2 bases short and J 5 bases short, with an unmatched junction base count of 5. The paper as a whole reports these results and caveats: Clinical and demographic metadata were provided uncurated, with the amount varying by source and participant.

The chain joins TRBV28 to TRBJ2-7, with 8 bases aligning to TRBD2. This receptor was taken from a woman aged 80 or over with COVID-19, enrolled during active disease. The sample was peripheral blood. At the DNA level, the sequence is TGTGCCAGCAGTTTACCCGGGAGGGTCCACGAGCAGTACTTC. Translated, it reads CASSLPGRVHEQYF.